The 17 T cell receptor beta chains listed next were all sequenced from one sample in a study of T cell responses to AZD1222 COVID-19 vaccine. TCRdb's copy holds only in-frame clones and misses some; the assay was immunoSEQ multiplex PCR. The sample records roughly 180,000 clones, around 94% being singletons. Sequencing was performed on peripheral blood, taken on day 0 of AZD1222 vaccination. These receptors were obtained from an adult in good health.

The genes are TRBV5-5 and TRBJ1-5; perhaps TRBD1 as D (5 bases). Germline V gene data show CDR1 as SGHKS and CDR2 as YYEKEE (reference sequence). V shed 4 bases and J shed 2 bases, with 22 bases lying between them. The CDR3 runs to 18 residues. Written as DNA, the CDR3 is TGTGCCAGCAGCCAACGGGGACCTTCGCCAGTGGGCAATCAGCCCCAGCATTTT. This codes for CASSQRGPSPVGNQPQHF.

This chain uses TRBV7-7 with TRBJ2-3; D may be TRBD2 (6 bases). The CDR3 has 16 amino acids. Germline V CDR1 and CDR2: SSHAT, FNYEAQ (reference sequence). V lost 1 base to trimming and J lost 0 bases, with 11 bases between them. CDR3 loop: CASSLGLASSTDTQYF. In nucleotides, the CDR3 is TGTGCCAGCAGCTTAGGGCTAGCGTCTAGCACAGATACGCAGTATTTT.

The chain carries TRBV6-5 and TRBJ1-4; no clear D. CDR1 is MNHEY, CDR2 SVGAGI, per germline. This CDR3 spans 15 amino acids. V gave up 4 bases and J gave up 5 bases, with 14 bases separating them. CDR3 loop: CASSFKFNVNEKLFF. CDR3 bases: TGTGCCAGCAGTTTCAAGTTCAATGTGAATGAAAAACTGTTTTTT.

The gene calls are TRBV29-1 and TRBJ2-2, with D possibly being TRBD1 (6 bases). V was cut by 5 bases and J by 5 bases, with 15 bases left in between. This CDR3 has 14 amino acids. Per the germline V gene, CDR1 is SQVTM and CDR2 is ANQGSEA. The CDR3 protein is CSVSPGQGTGELFF. The CDR3 coding sequence is TGCAGCGTTTCTCCGGGACAAGGGACCGGGGAGCTGTTTTTT.

V and J are TRBV3-1 (or the pseudogene TRBV3-2) and TRBJ1-6, with no clear D. CDR1 is LGHDT, CDR2 YNNKEL, per germline (reference sequence). V lost 2 bases, J lost 6 bases, and 5 bases lay in between. The CDR3 is 13 amino acids. This chain's CDR3 is CASSQRINSPLHF. The CDR3 DNA follows: TGTGCCAGCAGCCAAAGGATTAATTCACCCCTCCACTTT.

This chain links TRBV2 with TRBJ2-7, with D perhaps matching TRBD1 (7 bases). V lost 3 bases and J lost 8, with 23 bases in between. Germline V gives CDR1 SNHLY, CDR2 FYNNEI. The length of the CDR3 is 16 residues. CDR3 amino acids: CASSEAGGMFPTKQYF. CDR3 nucleotides: TGTGCCAGCAGTGAGGCAGGGGGGATGTTTCCTACGAAGCAGTACTTC.

The V and J genes are TRBV28 and TRBJ2-1; unclear D gene. Germline V gene sequence: CDR1 MDHEN, CDR2 SYDVKM. Between the trimmed V and J ends, which lost 7 bases and 6 bases, there was a span of 10 bases. The CDR3 covers 12 residues. This CDR3 is CASNDGVNEQFF. CDR3 coding DNA: TGTGCCAGCAATGATGGCGTCAATGAGCAGTTCTTC.

This chain links TRBV12-3 or TRBV12-4 with TRBJ2-7; D possibly corresponds to TRBD1 (5 bases). V lost 5 bases, J lost 6 bases, and 8 bases lay in between. The CDR3 spans 11 residues. CDR3 amino acids: CASSLRGEQYF. The CDR3, as DNA: TGTGCCAGCAGTCTAAGGGGCGAGCAGTACTTC.

The V call is TRBV6-5, the J call TRBJ1-1; tentative D call: TRBD1 (5 bases). Germline V gives CDR1 MNHEY, CDR2 SVGAGI. V lost 6 bases and J lost 7, with 18 bases in between. This CDR3 region has 14 residues. The DNA for the CDR3 is TGTGCCAGCAGCTCCGCCAATTACAGGAGTGAAGCTTTCTTT. Translating gives CASSSANYRSEAFF.

The chain combines TRBV15 with TRBJ1-1; D remains ambiguous. The CDR3 is 12 residues long. The V and J ends lost 4 bases and 7 bases respectively, with 10 bases between them. Germline values: CDR1 LNHNV, CDR2 YYDKDF (reference sequence). In nucleotides, the CDR3 is TGTGCCACCAGCACCCCCCGGCTTGAAGCTTTCTTT. This sequence encodes CATSTPRLEAFF.

The chain links TRBV5-4 to TRBJ2-3, with 7 bases lining up with TRBD2. The germline V gene has CDR1 SGHNT and CDR2 YYREEE (reference sequence). The length of the CDR3 is 17 residues. Unmatched junction bases numbered 14, after V lost 4 bases and J lost 3 bases. The CDR3 spells CASSLRPAGELTDTQYF. The CDR3 DNA reads as TGTGCCAGCAGCCTCCGGCCGGCGGGAGAATTAACAGATACGCAGTATTTT. The whole variable domain, remainder taken from reference TRBV5-4 and TRBJ2-3, is ETGVTQSPTHLIKTRGQQVTLRCSSQSGHNTVSWYQQALGQGPQFIFQYYREEENGRGNFPPRFSGLQFPNYSSELNVNALELDDSALYLCASSLRPAGELTDTQYFGPGTRLTVL.

The V gene is TRBV19, the J gene TRBJ1-2; 7 nucleotides line up with TRBD1. V dropped 6 bases and J dropped 8; count of bases not matched to a gene: 15. Germline V gene lookup returns CDR1 LNHDA and CDR2 SQIVND (reference sequence). The CDR3 totals 15 residues. This CDR3 reads CASSADRVPWYGYTF. The CDR3 coding sequence is TGTGCCAGTAGCGCAGACAGGGTCCCTTGGTACGGCTACACCTTC.

The genes are TRBV5-1 and TRBJ1-1; 7 bases agree with TRBD1. The CDR3 runs to 14 residues. The V and J ends lost 0 bases and 11 bases, in that order; junction bases with no gene match: 10. Germline lookup yields CDR1 SGHRS and CDR2 YFSETQ. CDR3 in DNA: TGCGCCAGCAGCTTGGCGGGGACAGCCCCTGGGGCTTTCTTT. Amino acids: CASSLAGTAPGAFF.

This chain joins TRBV6-4 and TRBJ1-6; D possibly corresponds to TRBD1 (5 bases). Germline-derived CDR1 and CDR2 are MRHNA and SNTAGT. This CDR3 comprises 15 residues. With 6 bases removed from V and 8 bases from J, the gap between germline ends came to 17 bases. The CDR3 protein is CASSHGQGKDSPLHF. The CDR3 DNA is TGTGCCAGCAGCCACGGGCAGGGCAAGGATTCACCCCTCCACTTT.

The chain employs TRBV5-1 and TRBJ1-2; D is possibly TRBD1 (5 bases). Trimming left V 0 bases short and J 5 bases short, with 11 bases between. This CDR3 spans 14 amino acids. Germline V gives CDR1 SGHRS, CDR2 YFSETQ. The CDR3 loop is CASSLAAGKYGYTF. The CDR3, as DNA: TGCGCCAGCAGCTTGGCCGCAGGGAAGTATGGCTACACCTTC.

The V and J genes are TRBV28 and TRBJ2-7, with no clear D. The germline CDR1 and CDR2 sequences are MDHEN and SYDVKM. The CDR3 consists of 13 residues. V was cut by 7 bases and J by 3 bases, with 13 bases left in between. The CDR3 here is CASNRGSYYEQYF. The CDR3 nucleotides read TGTGCCAGCAACCGAGGTTCCTACTACGAGCAGTACTTC.

V and J are TRBV7-8 and TRBJ2-7; no clear D. Germline V gene data show CDR1 as SGHVS and CDR2 as FQNEAQ. Deletions cut 1 base from V and 5 bases from J, with 12 bases between. The CDR3 contains 14 residues. In DNA form, the CDR3 reads TGTGCCAGCAGCTTAGGACGCGGCAAGAACGAGCAGTACTTC. It yields the protein CASSLGRGKNEQYF.